The clone carrying this T cell receptor (beta chain) was observed at least ten times. Its antigen is unidentified. In each case, RNA was isolated and then reverse transcribed into cDNA as the sequencing template. Measured with immunoSEQ multiplex PCR; TCRdb has only the in-frame clones, and not every one. The sample yields about 180,000 clones, just under 60% seen once. The sample comes from a study of CD8+ T cells in alopecia areata. Across the study: Treatment of the treated patients consisted of oral tofacitinib, 5 to 10 mg twice daily.

CDR1 is SNHLY, CDR2 FYNNEI, per germline. This CDR3 comprises 14 residues. The V end was cut by 6 bases, the J end by 7 bases, with 16 bases between. Study findings and constraints: Unlike in mice, where it was clearer, TCR sharing across patients was less clear, possibly HLA-related. For lesional scalp, especially alopecia totalis/universalis, clonality was higher than in normal scalp.

This chain joins TRBV2 and TRBJ2-1, with D perhaps TRBD1 or TRBD2 (6 bases each). The sequence derives from a human donor with alopecia areata. Here the sequenced sample was CD4+ T cells sorted from blood, taken at week 0. CDR3 sequence: CASSRLGTGNEQFF. DNA for the CDR3: TGTGCCAGCAGCCGACTAGGAACAGGGAATGAGCAGTTCTTC.